A selection of T cell receptor beta chains follows, all from one sample in a study of blood T cells in healthy people across ages. One entry per CDR3 protein results from TCRdb running MiXCR on the 5' RACE reads. The sample holds 600,000 or so distinct CDR3 sequences, 40% to 55% seen once. Sequenced: blood. The receptors were gathered from an older man in good health. Both conserved end residues are part of each CDR3. The order of the fields is J gene, D gene, V gene, clone size, CDR3 DNA, CDR3 protein. The D gene is left open where the match is weak. Rows give clone size only sometimes, using once, few, many, or a class for an expanded clone.

TRBJ2-7	TRBD1	TRBV7-3	few	TGTGCCAGCTCAAATCGGCCGGGACAGGGCATCCACGAGCAGTACTTC	CASSNRPGQGIHEQYF
TRBJ1-2	NA	TRBV6-2/TRBV6-3	few	TGTGCCAGCAGTTACTGGACACCCTATGGCTACACCTTC	CASSYWTPYGYTF
TRBJ1-1	NA	TRBV5-8	few	TGTGCCAGCAGCTTGGGGGTCATCAGGGGAGCTTTCTTT	CASSLGVIRGAFF
TRBJ1-1	NA	TRBV6-6	many	TGTGCCAGCAGTTACACGGGAAGGACTGAAGCTTTCTTT	CASSYTGRTEAFF
TRBJ1-2	TRBD1	TRBV5-5	NA	TGTGCCAGCAGTCAGAGGATACAGGGGGCCGGCCGTGGCTACACCTTC	CASSQRIQGAGRGYTF
TRBJ2-3	TRBD2	TRBV10-3	NA	TGTGCCATCAGGGCGGGAGCAGATACGCAGTATTTT	CAIRAGADTQYF
TRBJ2-3	TRBD2	TRBV7-3	few	TGTGCCAGCAGCTTAGCGGGGGGGTCAGATACGCAGTATTTT	CASSLAGGSDTQYF
TRBJ2-7	TRBD1	TRBV10-1	NA	TGCGCCAGCAGTGAGTCGGGACAGGGCTACGAGCAGTACTTC	CASSESGQGYEQYF
TRBJ1-1	TRBD1	TRBV10-3	NA	TGTGCCATCAGGACAGGGGGTGACACTGAAGCTTTCTTT	CAIRTGGDTEAFF
TRBJ2-7	TRBD1	TRBV27	few	TGTGCCAGCAGTGGGAGACAGGGTGGTTCCTACGAGCAGTACTTC	CASSGRQGGSYEQYF
TRBJ2-7	NA	TRBV20-1	NA	TGCAGTGCTAGAGGTCTAGCGGACAGGAGCTCCTACGAGCAGTACTTC	CSARGLADRSSYEQYF
TRBJ2-5	NA	TRBV5-1	NA	TGCGCCAGCAGCCCCCAGCAAGAGACCCAGTACTTC	CASSPQQETQYF
TRBJ2-3	NA	TRBV4-3	NA	TGCGCCAGCAGCCACGCGGGCGGTCGACGGGACACAGATACGCAGTATTTT	CASSHAGGRRDTDTQYF
TRBJ2-7	NA	TRBV9	once	TGTGCCAGCAGCGTAGGACAAAGGGTGGGTTACGAACAGTACTTC	CASSVGQRVGYEQYF
TRBJ2-1	TRBD2	TRBV6-2/TRBV6-3	NA	TGTGCCAGCAGCAAACTAGCGGGGGGTCCCAACAATGAGCAGTTCTTC	CASSKLAGGPNNEQFF
TRBJ2-3	NA	TRBV11-3	NA	TGTGCCAGCAGCACAGACATCGTGGGGGACGCAGATACGCAGTATTTT	CASSTDIVGDADTQYF
TRBJ2-3	TRBD1	TRBV20-1	NA	TGCATTTGCACGGGACAGGGATCGCCAGATACGCAGTATTTT	CICTGQGSPDTQYF
TRBJ1-2	TRBD1	TRBV6-6	many	TGTGCCAGCAGTTGGACAGGGGGCAGCGGCTACACCTTC	CASSWTGGSGYTF
TRBJ2-1	TRBD2	TRBV6-5	NA	TGTGCCAGCAGTTACTCGGGCAGGCGCAGCGGGGGGGCAAATGAGCAGTTCTTC	CASSYSGRRSGGANEQFF
TRBJ1-5	NA	TRBV12-3/TRBV12-4	NA	TGTGCCAGCAGTTTAGGGCGGATATCTCTGCCCCAGCATTTT	CASSLGRISLPQHF
TRBJ2-7	TRBD2	TRBV20-1	NA	TGCAGTGCTAGAGATCGACTAGCGGGAACCTCAAACTCCTACGAGCAGTACTTC	CSARDRLAGTSNSYEQYF
TRBJ2-1	NA	TRBV5-1	few	TGCGCCAGCAGCTTCGGGACTCAGTCCTACAATGAGCAGTTCTTC	CASSFGTQSYNEQFF
TRBJ1-5	TRBD1	TRBV7-2	few	TGTGCCAGCAGCAGACAGACAGGGGACACGAATCAGCCCCAGCATTTT	CASSRQTGDTNQPQHF
TRBJ2-5	NA	TRBV3-1	NA	TGTGCCAGCAGCCAAGGCCCCCCCACTGGCGGGAAGGAGACCCAGTACTTC	CASSQGPPTGGKETQYF